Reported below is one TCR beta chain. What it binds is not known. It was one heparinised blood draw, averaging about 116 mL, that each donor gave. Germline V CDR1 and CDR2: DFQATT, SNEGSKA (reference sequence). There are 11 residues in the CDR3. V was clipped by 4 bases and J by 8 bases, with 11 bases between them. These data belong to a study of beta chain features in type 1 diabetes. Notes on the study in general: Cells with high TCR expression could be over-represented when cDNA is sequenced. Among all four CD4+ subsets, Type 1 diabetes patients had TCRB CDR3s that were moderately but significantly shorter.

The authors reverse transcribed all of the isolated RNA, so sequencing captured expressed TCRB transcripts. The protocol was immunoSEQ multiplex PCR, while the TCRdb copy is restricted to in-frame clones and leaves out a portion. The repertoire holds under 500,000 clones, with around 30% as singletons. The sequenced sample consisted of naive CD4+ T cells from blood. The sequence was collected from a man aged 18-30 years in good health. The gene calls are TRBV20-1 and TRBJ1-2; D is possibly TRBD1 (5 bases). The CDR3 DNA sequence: TGCAGTGCTACAGGGACCAGCGGCTACACCTTC. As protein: CSATGTSGYTF.